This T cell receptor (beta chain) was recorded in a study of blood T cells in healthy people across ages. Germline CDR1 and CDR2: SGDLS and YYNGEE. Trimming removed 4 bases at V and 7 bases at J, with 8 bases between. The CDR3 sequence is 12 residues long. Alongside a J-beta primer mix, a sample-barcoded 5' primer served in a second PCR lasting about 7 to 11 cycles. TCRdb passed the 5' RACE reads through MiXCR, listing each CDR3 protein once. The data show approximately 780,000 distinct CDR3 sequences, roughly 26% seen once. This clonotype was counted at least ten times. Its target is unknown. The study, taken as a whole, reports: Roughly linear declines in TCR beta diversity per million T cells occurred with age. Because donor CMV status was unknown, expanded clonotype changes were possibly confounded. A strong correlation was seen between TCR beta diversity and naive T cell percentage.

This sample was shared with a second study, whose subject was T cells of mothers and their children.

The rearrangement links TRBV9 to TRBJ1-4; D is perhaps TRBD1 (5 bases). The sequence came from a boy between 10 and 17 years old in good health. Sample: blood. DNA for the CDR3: TGTGCCAGCAGCCGGGGCGGTGAAAAACTGTTTTTT. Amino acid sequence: CASSRGGEKLFF.